The TCR beta chain under discussion was sequenced for a study of blood T cell repertoires in COVID-19. Trimming cost V 4 bases and J 11 bases; bases outside gene matches: 15. Germline CDR1 reads SGHKS; CDR2 reads YYEKEE (reference sequence). The CDR3 has 15 residues. TCRdb's table, derived via immunoSEQ multiplex PCR, lists solely in-frame clones and lacks some. The top ten hold around 2.1% of the sample, which has around 250,000 clones, 86% seen once. This TCR came from a woman between 45 and 60 years old who had recovered from COVID-19. What was sequenced was PBMCs or T cells enriched from blood (not recorded which). This chain connects TRBV5-5 to TRBJ2-1, with 7 nucleotides matching TRBD1. CDR3 protein: CASSIRTGTVFQQFF. The CDR3 DNA is TGTGCCAGCAGCATAAGAACCGGGACAGTCTTTCAGCAGTTCTTC.